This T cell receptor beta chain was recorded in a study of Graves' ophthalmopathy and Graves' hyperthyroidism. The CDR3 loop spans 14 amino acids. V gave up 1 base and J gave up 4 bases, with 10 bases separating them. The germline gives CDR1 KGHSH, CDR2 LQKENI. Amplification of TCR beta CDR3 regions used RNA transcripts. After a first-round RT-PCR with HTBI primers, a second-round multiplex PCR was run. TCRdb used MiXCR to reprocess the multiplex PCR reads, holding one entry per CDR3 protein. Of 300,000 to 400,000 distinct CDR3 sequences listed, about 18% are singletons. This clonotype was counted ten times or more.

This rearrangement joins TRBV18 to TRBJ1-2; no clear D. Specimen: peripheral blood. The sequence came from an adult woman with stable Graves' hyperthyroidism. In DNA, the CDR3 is TGTGCCAGCTCACCACAACCGGGGAGCTATGGCTACACCTTC. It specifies CASSPQPGSYGYTF.